These 17 T cell receptor beta chains were sequenced from one sample in a study of blood T cell repertoires in COVID-19. TCRdb's copy holds only in-frame clones and misses some; the assay was immunoSEQ multiplex PCR. The table includes about 150,000 clones, 75% to 90% detected once. Specimen: peripheral blood. These receptors were taken from a woman between 35 and 50 years old with acute or convalescent COVID-19.

The chain has TRBV6-5 and TRBJ1-2; 10 bases are shared with TRBD1. Germline CDR1 and CDR2: MNHEY and SVGAGI. Trimming took 9 bases from V and 3 from J; bases not matched to a gene: 4. CDR3 length: 13 residues. The CDR3 nucleotides are TGTGCCAGTGGACAGGGGGAGTACTATGGCTACACCTTC. It yields the protein CASGQGEYYGYTF.

The chain joins TRBV6-5 to TRBJ2-7, with 10 bases identical to TRBD1. Looked up from germline, CDR1 is MNHEY and CDR2 is SVGAGI. The length of the CDR3 is 15 residues. V dropped 10 bases and J dropped 2; count of bases not matched to a gene: 11. CDR3 DNA: TGTGCCATAGGACAGGGGGAATCCTACGCCTACGAGCAGTACTTC. It specifies CAIGQGESYAYEQYF.

V gene TRBV24-1 combines with J gene TRBJ2-2; TRBD1 matches 8 bases. Germline loops: CDR1 KGHDR, CDR2 SFDVKD. V lost 2 bases to trimming and J lost 7 bases; unmatched junction nucleotides: 8. The CDR3 contains 16 residues. DNA for the CDR3: TGTGCCACCAGTGATTCAGGGGGCCCCCGGGTCGGGGAGCTGTTTTTT. Translated: CATSDSGGPRVGELFF.

V usage is TRBV7-3 and J usage is TRBJ2-1; perhaps TRBD2 as D (5 bases). Trimming took 0 bases from V and 5 from J, leaving 8 bases between them. The CDR3 covers 14 residues. Germline loops: CDR1 SGHTA, CDR2 FQGTGA. The CDR3 nucleotides are TGTGCCAGCAGCTTAACACTAGGCGACAATGAGCAGTTCTTC. Translated: CASSLTLGDNEQFF. Using reference TRBV7-3 and TRBJ2-1 for the parts outside the CDR3, the full variable domain is GAGVSQTPSNKVTEKGKYVELRCDPISGHTALYWYRQSLGQGPEFLIYFQGTGAADDSGLPNDRFFAVRPEGSVSTLKIQRTERGDSAVYLCASSLTLGDNEQFFGPGTRLTVL.

This clone has just one count. The chain is built from TRBV11-1 and TRBJ1-4; D is ambiguous. The germline V gene has CDR1 SGHAT and CDR2 FQDESV (reference sequence). Between the trimmed V and J ends, which lost 5 bases and 12 bases, there was a span of 19 bases. The CDR3 is 14 amino acids. The CDR3, as DNA: TGTGCCAGCAGCAATGACGGATCTTACGGAGAACTGTTTTTT. This gives the protein CASSNDGSYGELFF. The full variable domain, in which reference TRBV11-1 and TRBJ1-4 provide the parts outside the CDR3, is EAEVAQSPRYKITEKSQAVAFWCDPISGHATLYWYRQILGQGPELLVQFQDESVVDDSQLPKDRFSAERLKGVDSTLKIQPAELGDSAMYLCASSNDGSYGELFFGSGTQLSVL.

The genes are TRBV10-1 and TRBJ2-7; 10 bases are shared with TRBD1. Per germline, CDR1 WNHNN and CDR2 SYGVQD (reference sequence). V was pared by 6 bases and J by 7 bases, with 6 bases of the junction left unmatched. This CDR3 is built from 13 residues. This chain's CDR3 is CASSKGQGFEQYF. The CDR3 nucleotides are TGCGCCAGCAGCAAGGGACAGGGGTTTGAGCAGTACTTC.

The chain joins TRBV7-9 to TRBJ1-4; tentative D call: TRBD1 (6 bases). V was pared by 6 bases and J by 7 bases, with 18 bases between. The CDR3 has 15 amino acids. CDR1 is SEHNR, CDR2 FQNEAQ, per germline (reference sequence). CDR3 in DNA: TGTGCCAGCAGTCCGTCCGGGACCAGGGGTGAAAAACTGTTTTTT. This gives the protein CASSPSGTRGEKLFF.

The chain employs TRBV20-1 and TRBJ2-7; weak D call: TRBD2 (7 bases). The CDR3 is made up of 16 amino acids. Trimming left V 3 bases short and J 5 bases short, with 23 bases between. Per the germline V gene, CDR1 is DFQATT and CDR2 is SNEGSKA (reference sequence). CDR3 sequence reads: CSASSAFRGAFDEQYF. The CDR3 region has the DNA TGCAGTGCTAGTTCGGCCTTTCGGGGGGCTTTCGACGAGCAGTACTTC.

This chain joins TRBV6-5 and TRBJ2-7; possibly TRBD1 for D (5 bases). Germline lookup yields CDR1 MNHEY and CDR2 SVGAGI. Trimming removed 6 bases from V and 5 bases from J, with 11 bases in between. The CDR3 loop spans 12 amino acids. CDR3 DNA: TGTGCCAGCAGGGGCTCAGGGCACGAGCAGTACTTC. Protein product: CASRGSGHEQYF.

The J gene is TRBJ1-1, the V gene TRBV12-3 or TRBV12-4; D is unresolved. V lost 2 bases to trimming and J lost 8 bases, with 6 bases between them. This CDR3 comprises 11 residues. In nucleotides, the CDR3 is TGTGCCAGCAGTTTAAGCGGGGAAGCTTTCTTT. Translation gives CASSLSGEAFF.

The CDR3 nucleotides read TGTGCCAGCACAAACGGACAAAGCGAAAAACTGTTTTTT. Its translation: CASTNGQSEKLFF. The V gene is TRBV28, the J gene TRBJ1-4; the D gene is possibly TRBD1 (5 bases). Trimming took off 7 bases at V and 8 bases at J, with 14 bases between the two ends. Germline values: CDR1 MDHEN, CDR2 SYDVKM. CDR3 length: 13 residues.

The chain uses TRBV7-2 and TRBJ2-7; the match to TRBD1 covers 8 bases. The germline gives CDR1 SGHTA, CDR2 FQGNSA. This CDR3 contains 14 residues. V was clipped by 1 base and J by 3 bases; unmatched bases: 2. CDR3 in DNA: TGTGCCAGCAGCTTAGACAGGGGGTTCTACGAGCAGTACTTC. This codes for CASSLDRGFYEQYF.

J is TRBJ1-2 and V is TRBV6-5, with TRBD1 matching 8 bases. This CDR3 spans 15 amino acids. V lost 1 base to trimming and J lost 6 bases; unmatched junction nucleotides: 7. The germline V gene encodes CDR1 MNHEY and CDR2 SVGAGI. The CDR3 DNA sequence: TGTGCCAGCAGTTACTTGGACAGGGTGATCGATGGCTACACCTTC. Protein: CASSYLDRVIDGYTF.

This clone has only a few counts. The J gene is TRBJ1-2, the V gene TRBV19; TRBD1 might be the D (6 bases). The CDR3 contains 15 residues. The germline V and J ends were trimmed by 3 bases and 4 bases, with 15 bases remaining between them. Germline V CDR1 and CDR2: LNHDA, SQIVND (reference sequence). The CDR3: CASSIGQTGSYGYTF. The CDR3 DNA reads TGTGCCAGTAGTATTGGTCAAACAGGGTCCTATGGCTACACCTTC.

The V call is TRBV19, the J call TRBJ2-7; TRBD2 agrees at 7 bases. Germline-derived CDR1 and CDR2 are LNHDA and SQIVND (reference sequence). There are 15 residues in the CDR3. With V trimmed by 6 bases and J by 4 bases, 12 bases remained unmatched. The CDR3 is CASSPMWGGGYEQYF. The DNA of the CDR3 is TGTGCCAGTAGCCCCATGTGGGGGGGAGGTTACGAGCAGTACTTC.

The chain is built from TRBV24-1 and TRBJ2-1, with TRBD1 matching 11 bases. The junction had 15 bases not matched to a gene; V was cut back by 3 bases and J by 9 bases. The CDR3 has 18 amino acids. Germline assignment: CDR1 KGHDR and CDR2 SFDVKD. In DNA, the CDR3 is TGTGCCACCAGTGATCCCCAGCCCGGACAGGGGGCTGGTGGTGAGCAGTTCTTC. It encodes CATSDPQPGQGAGGEQFF.

The rearrangement uses TRBV28 and TRBJ1-2; 7 bases map to TRBD1. Germline V gives CDR1 MDHEN, CDR2 SYDVKM. After removal of 7 bases from V and 5 bases from J, the junction contained 10 bases not matched to a gene. This CDR3 has 14 amino acids. The CDR3 region has the DNA TGTGCCAGCATCACATCGGCAGGGGGATATGGCTACACCTTC. Encoded protein: CASITSAGGYGYTF.